This TCR beta chain is drawn from a study of vaccination effects on CD4 cells after COVID-19. On the study more broadly: All study participants received two doses of BNT162b2 or mRNA-1273 vaccine.

Investigators separated out CD4+ T cells once 9 to 11 days of culture had passed. Germline V gene data show CDR1 as GTSNPN and CDR2 as SVGIG (reference sequence). The CDR3 extends over 15 amino acids. V lost 0 bases to trimming and J lost 4 bases, with 15 bases between them. Concerning this clone itself: The antigen remains undetermined.

Clones were read by immunoSEQ multiplex PCR, and TCRdb kept only the in-frame ones, dropping some. This sample has under 50,000 clones, with roughly three fifths found just once. Whole-study findings and limits: There was marked clonal contraction among infection- and vaccine-induced clones late after vaccination. Nearly all vaccine-induced clones in healthy recipients recognized only SARS-CoV-2.

The V and J genes are TRBV30 and TRBJ1-2, with TRBD1 as a possible D gene (6 bases). This clonotype was sampled from a human donor who received a COVID-19 vaccine. The sequences come from CD4+ T cells from PBMCs cultured without peptide, collected before COVID-19 vaccination. The CDR3 DNA reads as TGTGCCTGGAGTGTATCGGTAGGGGGAGGCTATGGCTACACCTTC. It translates to CAWSVSVGGGYGYTF.